This T cell receptor (beta chain) was found in a study of blood T cell repertoires in COVID-19 (dated by TCRdb to between 2020 and 2021). General notes on the study: The collaborator samples originated in the United States, Italy and Spain and spanned the acute and convalescent phases of COVID-19. The material from the prospective study consisted of cDNA or gDNA derived from T cells, B-cell-depleted T cells, or PBMCs. Subjects who had been exposed to COVID-19, were actively infected with it, or had recovered from it provided the deeply sampled blood TCRbeta repertoires that made up the dataset. The repertoires were released in a freely available public database meant as a resource for research on the immune response to SARS-CoV-2. Samples came from the ongoing ImmuneRACE study (first 160 participants) plus 1,254 subjects from 6 global collaborators. Sample metadata almost always included a de-identified subject ID, COVID-19 status, age in years and sex. Where available, HLA class I and class II types were obtained from metadata supplied by the sample provider rather than from assay-based typing. What the work shows at the level of the full study, not this receptor alone: How much clinical and demographic metadata was included differed by source and by participant, and the metadata was provided uncurated.

The CDR3 sequence holds 15 residues, the cysteine and phenylalanine included. The read is trimmed to its CDR3 DNA, 45 bases read in frame from base 1. Germline trimming amounts to 4 bases on V and 3 bases on J, with 5 as the count of junction bases outside the gene matches. CDR1 and CDR2 (SGDLS, YYNGEE) derive from the germline V gene. The immunoSEQ Assay, a bias-controlled multiplex PCR, was used to amplify TCRbeta CDR3 regions from genomic DNA. As for the authors' bioinformatics: Within the assay, amplification of reference gene primers was used to estimate how many nucleated cells each sample contained. Sequence reads were collapsed and filtered to measure the absolute abundance of every unique TCRbeta CDR3 rearrangement. Productive Simpson clonality was computed per sample as the square root of Simpson's diversity index over productive rearrangements. What TCRdb holds here is the immuneACCESS table cut down to in-frame rearrangements. Part of the clones is not present; checked against another copy, under half of the missing clones reflect an unresolved V gene, and the others are unexplained. V and J calls and clone size follow that table, whereas D and trimming were derived from the DNA. The sample table records roughly 200,000 clones; about 87% of these occur just once. The ten largest account for 1.7% of the sample.

The collaborating institutions used their own protocols to collect whole blood in K2EDTA tubes. For TCRbeta analysis, collaborators shipped samples in one of three forms: frozen whole blood, isolated PBMCs, or DNA extracted from either of those sample types. This clone was detected once. It has no known antigen specificity. No much larger clone is present one base from it, and per-base qualities are unavailable. This chain joins TRBV9 to TRBJ1-2, and TRBD1 matches 11 of the central bases. Input material: peripheral blood. The TCR originated in a man in his 70s with acute or convalescent COVID-19. The nucleotide sequence is given as TGTGCCAGCAGCCTCCGGGACAGGGGGGACTATGGCTACACCTTC. The translation is CASSLRDRGDYGYTF.